The rows below give T cell receptor beta chains drawn from one sample of a study of early stage breast cancer tumors. The data were produced by immunoSEQ multiplex PCR, yet TCRdb's version contains in-frame clones alone and is incomplete. Of 39,000 or so clones in the sample, about 78% were seen once. Sequencing was performed on blood. Receptors originate from a person aged 50-59 years with breast cancer. Both conserved end residues are part of each CDR3. D genes are given only for firm matches. The listing skips clone size in some rows; elsewhere it reads once, few, many or a size class.

CDR3nt: TGTGCCAGCAGCCCAGAAGGGGCGAACACTGAAGCTTTCTTT
CDR3aa: CASSPEGANTEAFF
len: 14
j_gene: TRBJ1-1
v_gene: TRBV6-4
d_gene: .
abundance: .

CDR3nt: TGTGCCAGTAGTCCCCCAGCGGGCCAGGGGACCCAGTACTTC
CDR3aa: CASSPPAGQGTQYF
len: 14
j_gene: TRBJ2-5
v_gene: TRBV19
d_gene: .
abundance: .

CDR3nt: TGTGCTAGTAGGTCGACTAGCGGGAACTACGAGCAGTACTTC
CDR3aa: CASRSTSGNYEQYF
len: 14
j_gene: TRBJ2-7
v_gene: TRBV12-5
d_gene: TRBD2
abundance: few

CDR3nt: TGTGCCAGCAGCGTAGTGGCAGGGGCTGGAAACACCATATATTTT
CDR3aa: CASSVVAGAGNTIYF
len: 15
j_gene: TRBJ1-3
v_gene: TRBV9
d_gene: .
abundance: .

CDR3nt: TGCGCCAGCAGCGAAGACAGGGGGCGAGAAAAACTGTTTTTT
CDR3aa: CASSEDRGREKLFF
len: 14
j_gene: TRBJ1-4
v_gene: TRBV5-1
d_gene: TRBD1
abundance: medium-sized

CDR3nt: TGCAGCGCTATGACAGGGGGCGGCACTGAAGCTTTCTTT
CDR3aa: CSAMTGGGTEAFF
len: 13
j_gene: TRBJ1-1
v_gene: TRBV29-1
d_gene: TRBD1
abundance: .

CDR3nt: TGTGCCAGCAGCTTCCAGGGTACTTCACCCCTCCACTTT
CDR3aa: CASSFQGTSPLHF
len: 13
j_gene: TRBJ1-6
v_gene: TRBV7-2
d_gene: .
abundance: .

CDR3nt: TGTGCCAGCAGCACCCAACCTGGACAGGGGAGAAACAATGAGCAGTTCTTC
CDR3aa: CASSTQPGQGRNNEQFF
len: 17
j_gene: TRBJ2-1
v_gene: TRBV7-9
d_gene: TRBD1
abundance: .

CDR3nt: TGTGCCAGCAGCTTGGTAACAGGGATGGCTTTCTTT
CDR3aa: CASSLVTGMAFF
len: 12
j_gene: TRBJ1-1
v_gene: TRBV5-5
d_gene: .
abundance: .

CDR3nt: TGTGCCAGCAGCTTTGGGACTAGCGGTAATGAGCAGTTCTTC
CDR3aa: CASSFGTSGNEQFF
len: 14
j_gene: TRBJ2-1
v_gene: TRBV7-2
d_gene: TRBD2
abundance: .

CDR3nt: TGTGCCAGTAGTGCGGTAATAGGGACCCAGTACTTC
CDR3aa: CASSAVIGTQYF
len: 12
j_gene: TRBJ2-5
v_gene: TRBV6-5
d_gene: .
abundance: .

CDR3nt: TGCGCCAGCAGCCAGGGCAGACAGGGTTCGGGCTATGGCTACACCTTC
CDR3aa: CASSQGRQGSGYGYTF
len: 16
j_gene: TRBJ1-2
v_gene: TRBV4-1
d_gene: TRBD1
abundance: .

CDR3nt: TGTGCCAGCAGCTTAGAGCCTGGCGGGGGGGGCACAGATACGCAGTATTTT
CDR3aa: CASSLEPGGGGTDTQYF
len: 17
j_gene: TRBJ2-3
v_gene: TRBV7-2
d_gene: TRBD2
abundance: .

CDR3nt: TGTGCCAGCAGCTTTGAGATCAGAGGACAGGGTACGAACACCGGGGAGCTGTTTTTT
CDR3aa: CASSFEIRGQGTNTGELFF
len: 19
j_gene: TRBJ2-2
v_gene: TRBV11-1
d_gene: TRBD1
abundance: .

CDR3nt: TGTGCTAGCAGCTTAGAACCCGGGACAGGGCTCAATGAGCAGTTCTTC
CDR3aa: CASSLEPGTGLNEQFF
len: 16
j_gene: TRBJ2-1
v_gene: TRBV7-7
d_gene: TRBD1
abundance: few

CDR3nt: TGCAGCGCCGGGTACACCGGGGAGCTGTTTTTT
CDR3aa: CSAGYTGELFF
len: 11
j_gene: TRBJ2-2
v_gene: TRBV29-1
d_gene: .
abundance: .

CDR3nt: TGCAGCGTTGAAGGCCGGGACAGCTACGAGCAGTACTTC
CDR3aa: CSVEGRDSYEQYF
len: 13
j_gene: TRBJ2-7
v_gene: TRBV29-1
d_gene: TRBD1
abundance: .

CDR3nt: TGTGCCAGTAGTCAGACTAGCGACACAGATACGCAGTATTTT
CDR3aa: CASSQTSDTDTQYF
len: 14
j_gene: TRBJ2-3
v_gene: TRBV19
d_gene: TRBD2
abundance: .

CDR3nt: TGTGCCAGCAGCTTAGAAACGGGATTCGGTGGCTACACCTTC
CDR3aa: CASSLETGFGGYTF
len: 14
j_gene: TRBJ1-2
v_gene: TRBV7-2
d_gene: .
abundance: .

CDR3nt: TGTGCCAGTAGTATTAGGGGCGGCTACACCTTC
CDR3aa: CASSIRGGYTF
len: 11
j_gene: TRBJ1-2
v_gene: TRBV19
d_gene: .
abundance: .

CDR3nt: TGTGCCAGCAGCGTAGCTAGGGGGCAGAACACTGAAGCTTTCTTT
CDR3aa: CASSVARGQNTEAFF
len: 15
j_gene: TRBJ1-1
v_gene: TRBV9
d_gene: TRBD1
abundance: .

CDR3nt: TGTGCCAGCAGCTTATTAGGTCTAGGTCGTGACAATGAGCAGTTCTTC
CDR3aa: CASSLLGLGRDNEQFF
len: 16
j_gene: TRBJ2-1
v_gene: TRBV7-9
d_gene: .
abundance: .

CDR3nt: TGTGCCAGCACCGGAGATAGCAATCAGCCCCAGCATTTT
CDR3aa: CASTGDSNQPQHF
len: 13
j_gene: TRBJ1-5
v_gene: TRBV2
d_gene: .
abundance: .

CDR3nt: TGTGCCAGCAGCTTGGCTAGCGGGAGTATGTCCGAGCAGTACTTC
CDR3aa: CASSLASGSMSEQYF
len: 15
j_gene: TRBJ2-7
v_gene: TRBV5-4
d_gene: TRBD2
abundance: .

CDR3nt: TGTGCCAGCAGCCCGCCCTCGGGAGCGGCCTACAATGAGCAGTTCTTC
CDR3aa: CASSPPSGAAYNEQFF
len: 16
j_gene: TRBJ2-1
v_gene: TRBV11-2
d_gene: .
abundance: once

CDR3nt: TGTGCCTGGAGTGGTTATTATAATTCACCCCTCCACTTT
CDR3aa: CAWSGYYNSPLHF
len: 13
j_gene: TRBJ1-6
v_gene: TRBV30
d_gene: .
abundance: .

CDR3nt: TGTGCCAGCAGCGGGAGATACGAGCAGTACTTC
CDR3aa: CASSGRYEQYF
len: 11
j_gene: TRBJ2-7
v_gene: TRBV5-4
d_gene: .
abundance: once

CDR3nt: TGTGCCAGCAGTGACAGGGGTACCGGGGAGCTGTTTTTT
CDR3aa: CASSDRGTGELFF
len: 13
j_gene: TRBJ2-2
v_gene: TRBV2
d_gene: .
abundance: .

CDR3nt: TGTGCCAGCGAGTCGGTCTCTGGGGCCAACGTCCTGACTTTC
CDR3aa: CASESVSGANVLTF
len: 14
j_gene: TRBJ2-6
v_gene: TRBV11-3
d_gene: .
abundance: .

CDR3nt: TGTGCCAGCAGGGATCCGGGGAGCTACGAGCAGTACTTC
CDR3aa: CASRDPGSYEQYF
len: 13
j_gene: TRBJ2-7
v_gene: TRBV7-8
d_gene: .
abundance: .

CDR3nt: TGCGCCAGCAGCTCCGGACAGTCTCAGTACACTGAAGCTTTCTTT
CDR3aa: CASSSGQSQYTEAFF
len: 15
j_gene: TRBJ1-1
v_gene: TRBV5-1
d_gene: .
abundance: .

CDR3nt: TGTGCCAGCAGCAAAGGGAAGGACAGCGCCATGAACACTGAAGCTTTCTTT
CDR3aa: CASSKGKDSAMNTEAFF
len: 17
j_gene: TRBJ1-1
v_gene: TRBV21-1
d_gene: .
abundance: .

CDR3nt: TGTGCCAGCAGTTTATTCCCAGGGTGGGTAGATACGCAGTATTTT
CDR3aa: CASSLFPGWVDTQYF
len: 15
j_gene: TRBJ2-3
v_gene: TRBV27
d_gene: .
abundance: .

CDR3nt: TGCGCCAGCAGCGCAGGGGGCCTAGGCCTCGAGCAGTACTTC
CDR3aa: CASSAGGLGLEQYF
len: 14
j_gene: TRBJ2-7
v_gene: TRBV5-1
d_gene: TRBD1
abundance: .

CDR3nt: TGTGCCAGCAGCTTAGGTAGGGGAAGGGATCAGCCCCAGCATTTT
CDR3aa: CASSLGRGRDQPQHF
len: 15
j_gene: TRBJ1-5
v_gene: TRBV7-8
d_gene: .
abundance: .

CDR3nt: TGTGCCAGCAGCTCCCGGCAGGGCGAGCCCCAGCATTTT
CDR3aa: CASSSRQGEPQHF
len: 13
j_gene: TRBJ1-5
v_gene: TRBV7-2
d_gene: .
abundance: .

CDR3nt: TGTGCCAGCAGCCCTCCGAGCTTCTACGAGCAGTACTTC
CDR3aa: CASSPPSFYEQYF
len: 13
j_gene: TRBJ2-7
v_gene: TRBV5-4
d_gene: .
abundance: .

CDR3nt: TGTGCCAGCGCCCACCAGGGGTTGGGGGACTATGGCTACACCTTC
CDR3aa: CASAHQGLGDYGYTF
len: 15
j_gene: TRBJ1-2
v_gene: TRBV27
d_gene: .
abundance: few

CDR3nt: TGTGCCAGCAGTTACTCGACTTTCGGCTACAATGAGCAGTTCTTC
CDR3aa: CASSYSTFGYNEQFF
len: 15
j_gene: TRBJ2-1
v_gene: TRBV6-5
d_gene: .
abundance: .

CDR3nt: TGTGCCAGCAGCTTAGGGGCAGTGAACACTGAAGCTTTCTTT
CDR3aa: CASSLGAVNTEAFF
len: 14
j_gene: TRBJ1-1
v_gene: TRBV7-8
d_gene: .
abundance: .

CDR3nt: TGCGCCAGCATTCCCGTACCAGGAGACAGGGTATATGGCTACACCTTC
CDR3aa: CASIPVPGDRVYGYTF
len: 16
j_gene: TRBJ1-2
v_gene: TRBV4-1
d_gene: TRBD1
abundance: .

CDR3nt: TGTGCCAGCAGTGGGGCCTCGAACACCGGGGAGCTGTTTTTT
CDR3aa: CASSGASNTGELFF
len: 14
j_gene: TRBJ2-2
v_gene: TRBV11-2
d_gene: .
abundance: .

CDR3nt: TGTGCCAGTAGTAGGAGGGTGGAGGACACTGAAGCTTTCTTT
CDR3aa: CASSRRVEDTEAFF
len: 14
j_gene: TRBJ1-1
v_gene: TRBV19
d_gene: .
abundance: .

CDR3nt: TGTGCCAGCAGCTCGGGACTAGCCAATGAGCAGTTCTTC
CDR3aa: CASSSGLANEQFF
len: 13
j_gene: TRBJ2-1
v_gene: TRBV7-3
d_gene: TRBD2
abundance: few

CDR3nt: TGTGCCAGCAGCTCTGAACAGGGGGAGAACACTGAAGCTTTCTTT
CDR3aa: CASSSEQGENTEAFF
len: 15
j_gene: TRBJ1-1
v_gene: TRBV9
d_gene: TRBD1
abundance: .

CDR3nt: TGCGCCAGCAGCCAAGATAGGGGGTATCGGGAGACCCAGTACTTC
CDR3aa: CASSQDRGYRETQYF
len: 15
j_gene: TRBJ2-5
v_gene: TRBV4-1
d_gene: .
abundance: .

CDR3nt: TGCGCCAGCAGCTTCCAGGTTGATGATACGCAGTATTTT
CDR3aa: CASSFQVDDTQYF
len: 13
j_gene: TRBJ2-3
v_gene: TRBV5-1
d_gene: .
abundance: once